This T cell receptor (beta chain) was profiled in a study of OX40 agonist ivuxolimab in advanced cancers. General study results and limits: There was clonal expansion of CD4+ and CD8+ blood T cells by week 6 at 0.1 to 3.0 mg/kg. Relative to CD4+, CD8+ T cells held more expanded clones on average.

Germline V gene data show CDR1 as SGHKS and CDR2 as YYEKEE (reference sequence). The germline V and J ends were trimmed by 1 base and 4 bases, with 24 bases remaining between them. The CDR3 runs to 18 residues. A note on this clone: Antigen specificity is unknown.

Sequencing used immunoSEQ multiplex PCR; TCRdb keeps in-frame clones, though not all of them. Here the sample spans 35,000 to 45,000 clones, 85% to 90% being singletons. The receptor was isolated from an adult with an advanced solid tumor such as melanoma, head and neck, liver or kidney cancer. This chain links TRBV5-5 with TRBJ2-7; TRBD1 is a possible D gene (5 bases). The specimen comprised CD4+ or CD8+ T cells sorted from blood, sampled in a trial of the OX40 agonist ivuxolimab. The CDR3: CASSLPLYRPSLGYEQYV. CDR3 bases: TGTGCCAGCAGCTTGCCCCTCTACAGGCCTAGTCTCGGGTACGAGCAGTACGTC.